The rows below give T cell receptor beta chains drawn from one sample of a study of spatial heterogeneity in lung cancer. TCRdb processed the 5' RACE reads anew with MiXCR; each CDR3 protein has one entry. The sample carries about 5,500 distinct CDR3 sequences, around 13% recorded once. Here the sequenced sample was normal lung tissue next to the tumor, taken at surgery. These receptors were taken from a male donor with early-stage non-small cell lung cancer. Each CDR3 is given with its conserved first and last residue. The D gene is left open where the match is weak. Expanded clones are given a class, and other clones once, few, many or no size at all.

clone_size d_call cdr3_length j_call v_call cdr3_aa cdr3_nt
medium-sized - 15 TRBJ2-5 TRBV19 CASRRQTGGQETQYF TGTGCCTCTCGCAGACAAACCGGAGGACAAGAGACCCAGTACTTC
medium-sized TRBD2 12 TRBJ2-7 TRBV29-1 CSEGSGTNEQYF TGCAGCGAGGGGAGCGGGACTAACGAGCAGTACTTC
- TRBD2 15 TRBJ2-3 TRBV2 CASNRRGVNTDTQYF TGTGCCAGCAACCGGCGGGGGGTTAACACAGATACGCAGTATTTT
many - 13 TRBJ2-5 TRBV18 CASSPQAQETQYF TGTGCCAGCTCCCCACAAGCTCAAGAGACCCAGTACTTC
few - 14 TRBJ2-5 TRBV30 CAWGHGGTQETQYF TGTGCCTGGGGGCACGGGGGTACTCAAGAGACCCAGTACTTC
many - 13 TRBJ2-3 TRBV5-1 CASSLDFMDTQYF TGCGCCAGCAGCTTGGACTTTATGGATACGCAGTATTTT
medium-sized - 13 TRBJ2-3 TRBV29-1 CSVLKDGSDTQYF TGCAGCGTGCTTAAGGATGGATCGGATACGCAGTATTTT
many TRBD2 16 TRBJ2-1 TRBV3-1 CASSQEGAGGANEQFF TGTGCCAGCAGCCAAGAAGGTGCGGGAGGCGCGAATGAGCAGTTCTTC
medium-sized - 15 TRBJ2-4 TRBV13 CASSLWGGAKNIQYF TGTGCCAGCTCCTTGTGGGGTGGGGCCAAAAACATTCAGTACTTC
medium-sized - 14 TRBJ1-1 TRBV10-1 CASSDGGTNTEAFF TGCGCCAGCAGTGACGGAGGGACTAACACTGAAGCTTTCTTT
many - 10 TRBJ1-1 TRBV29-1 CSVSGHGAFF TGCAGCGTTTCGGGACACGGAGCTTTCTTT
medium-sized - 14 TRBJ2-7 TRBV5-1 CASSSGLTTYEQYF TGCGCCAGCAGCTCCGGACTGACGACCTACGAGCAGTACTTC
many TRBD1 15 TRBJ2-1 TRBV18 CASSPRTGDENEQFF TGTGCCAGCTCACCCCGGACAGGGGACGAAAATGAGCAGTTCTTC
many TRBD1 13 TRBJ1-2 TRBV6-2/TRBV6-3 CASRDDRVGGYTF TGTGCCAGCAGGGACGACAGGGTCGGCGGCTACACCTTC
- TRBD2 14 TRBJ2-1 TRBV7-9 CASSRTSAYNEQFF TGTGCCAGCAGCCGGACTAGCGCGTACAATGAGCAGTTCTTC
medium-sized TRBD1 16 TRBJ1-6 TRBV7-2 CASSYLQGLPNSPLHF TGTGCCAGCAGCTATCTACAGGGGCTACCAAATTCACCCCTCCACTTT
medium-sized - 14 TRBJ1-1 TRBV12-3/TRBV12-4 CASSKQGGATEAFF TGTGCCAGTTCCAAACAAGGGGGAGCAACTGAAGCTTTCTTT
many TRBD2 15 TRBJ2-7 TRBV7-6 CASSPSGGTAYEQYF TGTGCCAGCAGTCCTAGCGGGGGGACTGCCTACGAGCAGTACTTC
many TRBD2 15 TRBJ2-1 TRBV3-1 CASSRTSIRYNEQFF TGTGCCAGCAGCCGGACTAGCATCCGCTACAATGAGCAGTTCTTC
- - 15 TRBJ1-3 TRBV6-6 CASSPSVGSGNTIYF TGTGCCAGCAGCCCCAGCGTTGGCTCTGGAAACACCATATATTTT
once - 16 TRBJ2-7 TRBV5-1 CASSWRDTQKGSEQYF TGCGCCAGCAGCTGGAGGGACACTCAAAAGGGATCCGAGCAGTACTTC
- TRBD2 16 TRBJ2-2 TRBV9 CASSPSGGVITGELFF TGTGCCAGCAGCCCCAGTGGGGGGGTCATTACCGGGGAGCTGTTTTTT
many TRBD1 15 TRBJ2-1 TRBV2 CASSTDRATYNEQFF TGTGCCAGCAGTACCGACAGGGCGACCTACAATGAGCAGTTCTTC
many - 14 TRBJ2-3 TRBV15 CATSRASGTDTQYF TGTGCCACCAGCAGGGCTAGCGGCACAGATACGCAGTATTTT
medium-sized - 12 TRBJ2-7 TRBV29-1 CSVEWAPYEQYF TGCAGCGTTGAATGGGCCCCCTACGAGCAGTACTTC
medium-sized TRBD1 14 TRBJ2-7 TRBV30 CAWSHRDRGNEQYF TGTGCCTGGAGTCATCGGGACAGGGGCAACGAGCAGTACTTC
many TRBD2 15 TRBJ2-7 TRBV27 CASSFTSGSSYEQYF TGTGCCAGCAGTTTTACTAGCGGAAGCTCCTACGAGCAGTACTTC
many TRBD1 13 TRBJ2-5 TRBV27 CASRQGDRPTQYF TGTGCCAGCAGACAGGGGGATCGGCCGACCCAGTACTTC
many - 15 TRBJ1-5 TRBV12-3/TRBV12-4 CASSLAISGFQPQHF TGTGCCAGCAGTTTAGCCATCTCAGGGTTTCAGCCCCAGCATTTT
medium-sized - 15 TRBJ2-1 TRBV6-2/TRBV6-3 CASSYTLTRSNEQFF TGTGCCAGCAGTTACACACTCACGCGTTCCAATGAGCAGTTCTTC
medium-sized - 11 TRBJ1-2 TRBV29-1 CSVEMVGGYTF TGCAGCGTTGAAATGGTGGGGGGCTACACCTTC
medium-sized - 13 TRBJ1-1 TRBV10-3 CAISELSVTEAFF TGTGCCATCAGTGAGCTTAGCGTCACTGAAGCTTTCTTT
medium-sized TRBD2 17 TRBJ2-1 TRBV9 CASSAGTSVDSYNEQFF TGTGCCAGCAGCGCTGGGACTAGCGTCGACTCCTACAATGAGCAGTTCTTC
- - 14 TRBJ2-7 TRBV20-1 CSAKGGGPSYEQYF TGCAGTGCTAAGGGGGGAGGGCCCTCCTACGAGCAGTACTTC
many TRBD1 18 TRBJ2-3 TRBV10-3 CAISESTGQGASTDTQYF TGTGCCATCAGTGAGTCGACCGGGCAGGGGGCCAGCACAGATACGCAGTATTTT
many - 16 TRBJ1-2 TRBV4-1 CASSQAFFGVDYGYTF TGCGCCAGCAGCCAAGCCTTTTTTGGGGTAGACTATGGCTACACCTTC
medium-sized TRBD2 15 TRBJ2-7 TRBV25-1 CASSQTSGSAYEQYF TGTGCCAGCAGTCAGACTAGCGGGAGTGCCTACGAGCAGTACTTC
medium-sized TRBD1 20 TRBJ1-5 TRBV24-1 CATSDYQTPIQGERNQPQHF TGTGCCACCAGTGATTACCAAACCCCTATCCAGGGGGAACGCAATCAGCCCCAGCATTTT
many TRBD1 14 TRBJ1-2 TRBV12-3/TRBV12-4 CASTRTGGVYGYTF TGTGCCAGCACTAGGACAGGAGGAGTCTATGGCTACACCTTC
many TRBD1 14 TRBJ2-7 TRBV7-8 CASSLRDRSYEQYF TGTGCCAGCAGCTTACGGGACAGATCCTACGAGCAGTACTTC
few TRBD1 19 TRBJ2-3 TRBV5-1 CASSLAYSLAGGFTDTQYF TGCGCCAGCAGCTTGGCCTATTCTCTTGCAGGGGGCTTCACAGATACGCAGTATTTT
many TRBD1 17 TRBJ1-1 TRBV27 CASTERQGARIYTEAFF TGTGCCAGCACCGAAAGACAGGGGGCGCGGATTTACACTGAAGCTTTCTTT
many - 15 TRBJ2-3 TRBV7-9 CASSLTSGLADTQYF TGTGCCAGCAGCTTAACGAGCGGATTGGCAGATACGCAGTATTTT
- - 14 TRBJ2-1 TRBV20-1 CSAPEDFGNNEQFF TGCAGTGCTCCGGAGGACTTTGGTAACAATGAGCAGTTCTTC
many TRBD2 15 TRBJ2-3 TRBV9 CASSVGLAATDTQYF TGTGCCAGCAGCGTAGGTCTAGCGGCCACAGATACGCAGTATTTT
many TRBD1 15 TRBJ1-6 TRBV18 CASSPTDRGNSPLHF TGTGCCAGCTCACCTACGGACAGGGGCAATTCACCCCTCCACTTT
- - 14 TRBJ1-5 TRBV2 CASSAQGRAQPQHF TGTGCCAGCAGCGCTCAGGGGCGGGCTCAGCCCCAGCATTTT
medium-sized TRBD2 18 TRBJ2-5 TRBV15 CATSRVRLAGLYQETQYF TGTGCCACCAGCAGAGTACGGCTAGCGGGACTCTACCAAGAGACCCAGTACTTC
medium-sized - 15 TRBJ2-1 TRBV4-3 CASSQERGLENEQFF TGCGCCAGCAGCCAAGAACGAGGGCTAGAGAATGAGCAGTTCTTC
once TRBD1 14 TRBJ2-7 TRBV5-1 CASSFTGGEVEQYF TGCGCCAGCAGCTTTACAGGGGGCGAGGTCGAGCAGTACTTC